This T cell receptor (beta chain) was documented in a study of blood T cell repertoires in COVID-19. The CDR3 extends over 15 amino acids. In germline, CDR1 is LNHDA, CDR2 SQIVND (reference sequence). V was clipped by 5 bases and J by 4 bases; unmatched bases: 8. Two consecutive negative NP/OP PCR tests, clearance, or resolved symptoms defined Cohort 3 recovery. Per the study methods: By means of reference gene primer amplification, nucleated cell counts were estimated. Repertoires were generated with immunoSEQ multiplex PCR, while TCRdb's copy carries only in-frame clones and drops some. V, J and clone size were drawn from that table, and D and trimming were deduced from the DNA. The sample lists 350,000 to 400,000 clones, about 90% occurring once.

The sequence came from a woman in her 30s who had recovered from COVID-19. The chain uses TRBV19 and TRBJ1-3; 7 positions agree with TRBD1. Sample: PBMCs or T cells enriched from blood (not recorded which). This CDR3 is CASSPTGTAGNTIYF. DNA for the CDR3: TGTGCCAGTAGTCCAACCGGGACAGCAGGAAACACCATATATTTT.